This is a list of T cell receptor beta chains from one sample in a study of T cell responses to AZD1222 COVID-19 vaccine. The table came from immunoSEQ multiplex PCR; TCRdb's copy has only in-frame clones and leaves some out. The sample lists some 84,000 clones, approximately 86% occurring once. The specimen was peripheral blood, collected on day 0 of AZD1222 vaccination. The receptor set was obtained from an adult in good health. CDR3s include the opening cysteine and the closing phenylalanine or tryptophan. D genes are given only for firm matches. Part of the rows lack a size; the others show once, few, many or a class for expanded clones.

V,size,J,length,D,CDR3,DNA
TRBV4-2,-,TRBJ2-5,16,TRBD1,CASSQVNRQGQETQYF,TGTGCCAGCAGCCAAGTCAACAGACAGGGCCAAGAGACCCAGTACTTC
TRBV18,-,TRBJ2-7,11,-,CASSPPQRARF,TGTGCCAGCTCACCACCCCAGCGGGCCCGCTTC
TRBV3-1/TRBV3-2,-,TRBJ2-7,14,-,CASSPQGLAYEQYF,TGTGCCAGCTCCCCCCAGGGCTTAGCCTACGAGCAGTACTTC
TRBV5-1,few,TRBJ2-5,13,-,CASSLGLKETQYF,TGCGCCAGCAGCTTGGGACTAAAAGAGACCCAGTACTTC
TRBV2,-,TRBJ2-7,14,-,CASSERGATYEQYF,TGTGCCAGCAGTGAACGGGGGGCAACCTACGAGCAGTACTTC
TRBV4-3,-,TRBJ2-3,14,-,CASSSSFSTDTQYF,TGCGCCAGCAGCTCCTCCTTTAGCACAGATACGCAGTATTTT
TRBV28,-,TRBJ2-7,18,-,CASSLEDAPFQLTYEQYF,TGTGCCAGCAGTTTAGAGGATGCCCCTTTCCAACTTACCTACGAGCAGTACTTC
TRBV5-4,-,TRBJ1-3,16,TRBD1,CASSLVGRGSGNTIYF,TGTGCCAGCAGCTTGGTCGGCAGGGGGTCTGGAAACACCATATATTTT
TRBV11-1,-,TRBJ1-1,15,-,CASSLDVQGVRAAFF,TGTGCCAGCAGCTTAGACGTTCAGGGAGTTCGGGCGGCTTTCTTT
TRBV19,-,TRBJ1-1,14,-,CASSTRQSYTEAFF,TGTGCCAGTAGTACCCGGCAGTCGTACACTGAAGCTTTCTTT
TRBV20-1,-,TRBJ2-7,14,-,CSASLRAQGYEQYF,TGCAGTGCTAGTCTTCGGGCTCAGGGCTACGAGCAGTACTTC
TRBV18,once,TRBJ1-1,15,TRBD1,CASSARQGTNTEAFF,TGTGCCAGCTCAGCCCGACAGGGGACGAACACTGAAGCTTTCTTT
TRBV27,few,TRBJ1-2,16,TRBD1,CASSRGQGFQGNGYTF,TGTGCCAGCAGTAGGGGGCAGGGATTTCAGGGCAATGGCTACACCTTC
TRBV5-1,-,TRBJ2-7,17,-,CASSLVLGGDNSYEQYF,TGCGCCAGCAGCTTGGTCCTGGGAGGGGACAACTCCTACGAGCAGTACTTC
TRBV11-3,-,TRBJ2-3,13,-,CASSLVDPDTQYF,TGTGCCAGCAGCTTAGTCGACCCGGATACGCAGTATTTT
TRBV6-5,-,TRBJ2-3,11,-,CASSGPRGQYF,TGTGCCAGCAGCGGCCCACGAGGGCAGTATTTT
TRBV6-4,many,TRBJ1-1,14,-,CASSETGENTEAFF,TGTGCCAGCAGTGAGACAGGAGAGAACACTGAAGCTTTCTTT
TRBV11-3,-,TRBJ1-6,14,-,CASGSGPNNSPLHF,TGTGCCAGCGGATCGGGCCCTAATAATTCACCCCTCCACTTT
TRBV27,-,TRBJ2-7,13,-,CASSPRGLREQYF,TGTGCCAGCAGCCCGCGGGGTTTGAGGGAGCAGTACTTC
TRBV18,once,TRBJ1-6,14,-,CASSPVGRVSPLHF,TGTGCCAGCTCACCGGTAGGGCGAGTTTCACCCCTCCACTTT
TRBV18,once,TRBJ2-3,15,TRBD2,CASSPLAGRTDTQYF,TGTGCCAGCTCACCACTAGCGGGCCGCACAGATACGCAGTATTTT
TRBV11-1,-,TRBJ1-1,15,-,CASSIEQGGNTEAFF,TGTGCCAGCAGCATAGAACAGGGCGGCAACACTGAAGCTTTCTTT
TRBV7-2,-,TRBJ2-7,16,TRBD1,CASSLAGTDGSYEQYF,TGTGCCAGCAGCTTAGCAGGGACAGACGGCTCCTACGAGCAGTACTTC
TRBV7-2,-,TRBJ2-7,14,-,CASSLERQGGEQYF,TGTGCCAGCAGCTTAGAGCGGCAGGGGGGCGAGCAGTACTTC